Below, one TCR beta chain is given with its context. The table came from immunoSEQ multiplex PCR; TCRdb's copy has only in-frame clones and leaves some out. The sample has some 2 million clones; approximately 95% are singletons. The sample belongs to a study of shared clonotypes between healthy human individuals. CDR1 and CDR2 (germline): LNHDA, SQIVND (reference sequence). The V end was cut by 8 bases, the J end by 8 bases, with 15 bases between. The CDR3 covers 12 residues. Material: naive CD4+ T cells sorted from blood. Subset reported: CD45RA+ positively selected. The chain has TRBV19 and TRBJ1-1; unclear D gene. The TCR comes from a man between 18 and 29 years old in good health. DNA for the CDR3: TGTGCCAGTTCGGGTAGGGTTGGAGAAGCTTTCTTT. Residues: CASSGRVGEAFF.